This paragraph covers one TCR beta chain sequence. No antigen is known for it. This specimen comes from a study of T cell responses to AZD1222 COVID-19 vaccine. General study findings and limits: Donors were largely white British and mainly female; clonal diversity was possibly underestimated.

With 4 bases removed from V and 4 bases from J, the gap between germline ends came to 16 bases. Germline V gives CDR1 SEHNR, CDR2 FQNEAQ (reference sequence). This CDR3 spans 15 amino acids. Method: immunoSEQ multiplex PCR; TCRdb's copy keeps in-frame clones and lacks some. Of 110,000 or so clones listed, approximately 85% are singletons. The sequence was collected from an adult in good health. This chain links TRBV7-9 with TRBJ1-1; possibly TRBD1 for D (6 bases). The source was peripheral blood, collected on day 0 of MenACWY control vaccination. The CDR3 nucleotides are TGTGCCAGCAGCTCACAACAGGGTCTGGGCACTGAAGCTTTCTTT. The encoded protein is CASSSQQGLGTEAFF.